A single sample is the source of the 10 T cell receptor beta chains below, sequenced in a study of Graves' ophthalmopathy and Graves' hyperthyroidism. RNA transcripts were the source from which TCR beta CDR3 regions were amplified. First-round RT-PCR with HTBI primers preceded a second-round multiplex PCR. Each CDR3 protein gets one entry after TCRdb re-called the multiplex PCR reads with MiXCR. This table has about 220,000 distinct CDR3 sequences, 20% to 25% appearing once. The specimen was peripheral blood. The source is a woman aged 45-59 years with Graves' ophthalmopathy.

This clonotype was observed many times. This rearrangement joins TRBV20-1 to TRBJ2-7; 13 nucleotides align to TRBD2. The germline gives CDR1 DFQATT, CDR2 SNEGSKA (reference sequence). The trim removed 3 bases at V and 2 bases at J, leaving 10 bases unmatched. The CDR3 has 17 residues. CDR3: CSASGTGTSGITYEQYF. The CDR3 nucleotides read TGCAGTGCTAGTGGCACCGGGACTAGCGGGATTACCTACGAGCAGTACTTC.

This clonotype occurred many times. The gene calls are TRBV20-1 and TRBJ2-2; D is perhaps TRBD1 (6 bases). Germline CDR1 reads DFQATT; CDR2 reads SNEGSKA (reference sequence). Trimming took off 5 bases at V and 4 bases at J, with 14 bases between the two ends. CDR3 length: 14 residues. The CDR3 nucleotides read TGCAGTGCTTACAGGGACGTGGGCACCGGGGAGCTGTTTTTT. Protein sequence: CSAYRDVGTGELFF.

The chain employs TRBV30 and TRBJ1-5, with D uncertain. This CDR3 has 15 residues. Germline values: CDR1 GTSNPN, CDR2 SVGIG (reference sequence). The germline V and J ends were trimmed by 0 bases and 1 base, with 10 bases remaining between them. The CDR3 sequence is CAWSVMGGSNQPQHF. For the CDR3, the DNA is TGTGCCTGGAGTGTAATGGGCGGGAGCAATCAGCCCCAGCATTTT.

This clonotype occurred many times. CDR3 sequence (DNA): TGTGCCAGCAGTTACATGGACCGGCCTTTGGTGCAGTACTTC. Protein: CASSYMDRPLVQYF. This chain connects TRBV6-5 to TRBJ2-7; D gene uncertain. V gave up 2 bases and J gave up 9 bases, with 17 bases separating them. Germline V gene sequence: CDR1 MNHEY, CDR2 SVGAGI. CDR3 length: 14 amino acids.

This clonotype was observed at least ten times. V and J are TRBV20-1 and TRBJ2-7, with 11 positions matching TRBD1. V lost 5 bases and J lost 3; bases outside the gene matches: 6. CDR3 length equals 14 residues. The germline gives CDR1 DFQATT, CDR2 SNEGSKA (reference sequence). The CDR3 DNA reads as TGCAGTGCTCAAACCGGGACAGGGGGCTACGAGCAGTACTTC. Amino acid sequence: CSAQTGTGGYEQYF.

This clonotype was observed at least ten times. The genes are TRBV13 and TRBJ1-2; TRBD1 agrees at 8 bases. V shed 5 bases and J 6 bases; nucleotides not matched to a gene: 11. Germline CDR1 and CDR2: PRHDT and FYEKMQ (reference sequence). The CDR3 has 15 amino acids. The chain's CDR3 is CASSPPRTGRDGYTF. The CDR3 DNA reads TGTGCCAGCAGCCCTCCACGGACAGGGAGGGATGGCTACACCTTC.

This clonotype was seen repeatedly, ten times or more. The CDR3 DNA is TGTGCCAGCAGCTTCTCTTCAGGGAACACTGAAGCTTTCTTT. This codes for CASSFSSGNTEAFF. V gene TRBV7-3 combines with J gene TRBJ1-1, with D unresolved. Germline-derived CDR1 and CDR2 are SGHTA and FQGTGA. CDR3 length: 14 residues. V gave up 3 bases and J gave up 1 base, with 9 bases separating them.

This clonotype has a count of ten or more. The chain joins TRBV2 to TRBJ2-2; TRBD1 aligns across 11 bases. The V segment lost 5 bases and the J segment 5 bases; nucleotides outside the gene matches: 1. Germline lookup yields CDR1 SNHLY and CDR2 FYNNEI. The CDR3 is made up of 14 amino acids. The CDR3 DNA follows: TGTGCCAGCAGTCGGGACAGGGGGACCGGGGAGCTGTTTTTT. It is translated as CASSRDRGTGELFF.

The table lists this clonotype with many counts. J is TRBJ1-6 and V is TRBV27, with unresolved D. V lost 7 bases, J lost 5 bases, and 15 bases lay in between. CDR3 length: 15 amino acids. Germline lookup yields CDR1 MNHEY and CDR2 SMNVEV (reference sequence). The CDR3 here is CASTWSGSDNSPLHF. DNA of the CDR3: TGTGCCAGCACCTGGTCGGGGTCCGATAATTCACCCCTCCACTTT.

V and J are TRBV6-1 and TRBJ2-7; D is ambiguous. From germline, CDR1 is MNHNS and CDR2 SASEGT. The V end was cut by 0 bases, the J end by 7 bases, with 22 bases between. CDR3 length: 17 residues. The CDR3 DNA follows: TGTGCCAGCAGTGAAGCGGACGAGGCGCAAACCGGTTGGGAGCAGTACTTC. Amino acid sequence: CASSEADEAQTGWEQYF.